These T cell receptor beta chains were read from a single sample in a study of T-cell reconstitution after alpha-beta-depleted transplantation in children. Using its own MiXCR run on the PCR reads, TCRdb lists one record per CDR3 protein. The top ten clones hold approximately 14% of a sample with under 750,000 distinct CDR3 sequences, about 21% of them seen once. The source material was PBMCs, mostly from graft donor cells, sampled 360 days after TCRalphabeta/CD19-depleted stem cell transplant. These receptors originate from a boy under two years old who had a stem cell transplant for acute myeloid leukemia, so the T cells may come from the graft donor. CDR3s leave out the opening cysteine and the closing phenylalanine or tryptophan.

V	J	CDR3
TRBV20-1	TRBJ2-5	SASRLRVTQY
TRBV4-1	TRBJ2-4	ASSQGVVAGNIQY
TRBV20-1	TRBJ2-3	SARNRRVSTDTQY
TRBV20-1	TRBJ2-1	SAHERNNEQF
TRBV27	TRBJ2-2	ASSPRTGGTGELF
TRBV20-1	TRBJ2-3	SWDSSTDTQY
TRBV15	TRBJ2-3	ATSRDVSLSTDTQY
TRBV7-8	TRBJ1-1	ASSLPRFRTMNTEAF
TRBV4-3	TRBJ1-5	ASSHSEGRPQH
TRBV4-1	TRBJ1-5	ASSQGQQPQH
TRBV25-1	TRBJ2-1	ASSGHRGPGDEQF
TRBV3-1	TRBJ2-5	ASSRQGAYETQY
TRBV20-1	TRBJ2-1	SARPLAGIYNEQF
TRBV6-4	TRBJ2-5	ASRIPPSLGQETQY
TRBV20-1	TRBJ2-1	SARAGGAHNEQF
TRBV29-1	TRBJ2-3	SVEGTSQSTDTQY
TRBV11-2	TRBJ1-5	ASSLEIDQPQH
TRBV7-9	TRBJ2-5	ASSLDGLAGGETQY
TRBV11-2	TRBJ1-1	ASSLEGQGAVNTEAF
TRBV5-6	TRBJ2-1	ASSRRTGGNEQF
TRBV24-1	TRBJ2-2	ATRGVNTGELF
TRBV5-1	TRBJ2-5	ASSLRDLGETQY
TRBV24-1	TRBJ2-7	ATSDSGSYEQY